These T cell receptor beta chains were read from a single sample in a study of CD8+CD57+ T cells in acquired aplastic anemia. TCRdb reanalysed the reads using MiXCR and keeps one entry per CDR3 protein. Of about 180,000 distinct CDR3 sequences listed, 50% to 65% are singletons. Sequenced material: sorted CD4+, CD8+, or CD8+CD57+ T cells (not recorded which) from PBMCs. Receptors were obtained from a human donor with aplastic anemia. Both conserved end residues are part of each CDR3. The D gene is left open where the match is weak. Rows may omit the clone size; those that give it use once, few, many or a size class.

cdr3_aa | cdr3_nt | cdr3_length | j_call | clone_size | d_call | v_call
CASSPQGIEQYF | TGTGCCAGTAGTCCACAGGGGATCGAGCAGTACTTC | 12 | TRBJ2-7 | many | TRBD1 | TRBV19
CASSPGQGADTGELFF | TGCGCCAGCAGCCCGGGACAGGGTGCGGACACCGGGGAGCTGTTTTTT | 16 | TRBJ2-2 | many | TRBD1 | TRBV5-1
CASSPPTGGKNQPQHF | TGCGCCAGCAGCCCTCCGACAGGGGGTAAGAATCAGCCCCAGCATTTT | 16 | TRBJ1-5 | many | TRBD1 | TRBV4-1
CAISDLGGSGANVLTF | TGTGCCATCAGTGATTTAGGAGGGTCTGGGGCCAACGTCCTGACTTTC | 16 | TRBJ2-6 | once | NA | TRBV10-3
CASSLVGAETQYF | TGTGCCAGCAGCTTAGTAGGGGCAGAGACCCAGTACTTC | 13 | TRBJ2-5 | NA | NA | TRBV7-9
CASSGSGGELFF | TGTGCCAGCAGTGGGTCCGGCGGGGAGCTGTTTTTT | 12 | TRBJ2-2 | NA | NA | TRBV2
CATSDPAGTADYEQYF | TGTGCCACCAGTGATCCGGCCGGGACCGCCGACTACGAGCAGTACTTC | 16 | TRBJ2-7 | NA | NA | TRBV24-1
CATSAPPGQGRTEQFF | TGTGCCACCAGTGCCCCTCCGGGACAGGGTAGGACTGAGCAGTTCTTC | 16 | TRBJ2-1 | NA | TRBD1 | TRBV24-1
CASSLGHTGEQYF | TGTGCCAGCAGCTTGGGGCACACCGGGGAGCAGTACTTC | 13 | TRBJ2-7 | NA | NA | TRBV5-8
CATSPSRDTGELFF | TGTGCCACCAGTCCTAGCAGGGACACCGGGGAGCTGTTTTTT | 14 | TRBJ2-2 | medium-sized | NA | TRBV24-1
CASSKSPGISYEQYF | TGTGCCAGCAGCAAATCCCCAGGGATAAGCTACGAGCAGTACTTC | 15 | TRBJ2-7 | once | NA | TRBV5-5
CAISERDRTSPLHF | TGTGCCATCAGTGAGCGGGACAGAACCTCACCCCTCCACTTT | 14 | TRBJ1-6 | NA | TRBD1 | TRBV10-3
CASSQDPGNTEAFF | TGCGCCAGCAGCCAAGACCCCGGGAACACTGAAGCTTTCTTT | 14 | TRBJ1-1 | many | NA | TRBV4-1
CASSFGGVGNEQFF | TGTGCCAGCAGTTTTGGGGGGGTCGGCAATGAGCAGTTCTTC | 14 | TRBJ2-1 | many | TRBD2 | TRBV27